Below, 20 T cell receptor beta chains from the same sample are listed, as sequenced in a study of T cells in women clearing cervical HPV infection (dated by TCRdb to the late 2010s). The method was the immunoSEQ multiplex PCR assay. TCRdb retrieved this table from immuneACCESS and kept in-frame rearrangements only. Not all clones are present; in checked studies, unresolved V genes account for under half, and no reason is known for the remainder. The sample's clone listing holds under 30,000 clones. Jointly, the top ten make up 6.6% of the sample. The sequenced sample was blood buffy coat. All receptors derive from a woman aged 18 to 75 with a cervical HPV16 infection that either progressed to CIN3+ or cleared (not recorded which).

Comments on this clone: The read comes to an end 3 residues before the CDR3 does, leaving the germline J gene to fill in the end. The J gene is TRBJ1-1, the V gene TRBV18, with 8 bases lining up with TRBD1. After removal of 3 bases from V and 3 bases from J, the junction contained 15 bases not matched to a gene. This CDR3 spans 18 amino acids. Looked up from germline, CDR1 is KGHSH and CDR2 is LQKENI. Incomplete CDR3 DNA: TGTGCCAGCTCACCCCGCTATAGGGCAGGGGGCATCGACACTGAA. Protein product: CASSPRYRAGGIDTE. The full CDR3 is CASSPRYRAGGIDTEAFF. The full variable domain, rest sourced from reference TRBV18 and TRBJ1-1, is NAGVMQNPRHLVRRRGQEARLRCSPMKGHSHVYWYRQLPEEGLKFMVYLQKENIIDESGMPKERFSAEFPKEGPSILRIQQVVRGDSAAYFCASSPRYRAGGIDTEAFFGQGTRLTVV.

As concerns this clone: Sequencing ends 3 residues short of the CDR3 end; the germline J gene provides the rest. V gene TRBV19 combines with J gene TRBJ2-1; no clear D. Trimming removed 3 bases at V and 4 bases at J, with 13 bases between. CDR1 LNHDA and CDR2 SQIVND come from the germline V gene (reference sequence). CDR3 length: 15 residues. The CDR3: CASSIWPAPYNEQFF. Partial CDR3 DNA: TGTGCCAGTAGTATCTGGCCCGCCCCGTACAATGAG. Together with reference TRBV19 and TRBJ2-1, the CDR3 gives the full variable domain: DGGITQSPKYLFRKEGQNVTLSCEQNLNHDAMYWYRQDPGQGLRLIYYSQIVNDFQKGDIAEGYSVSREKKESFPLTVTSAQKNPTAFYLCASSIWPAPYNEQFFGPGTRLTVL.

Comments on this clone: The CDR3 goes on 3 residues after the read ends, and that part is filled in from the germline J gene. The rearrangement links TRBV11-3 to TRBJ2-7; a weak D match, TRBD1 (7 bases). V shed 6 bases and J shed 2 bases, with 14 bases lying between them. The CDR3 extends over 14 amino acids. Germline values: CDR1 SGHNT, CDR2 YENEEA. The CDR3 bases that were read are TGTGCCAGCAGTCAGGGGGGCAGAACCTACGAG. Protein sequence: CASSQGGRTYE. In full, the CDR3 is CASSQGGRTYEQYF.

About this clone itself: Coverage ceases 3 residues before the CDR3 finishes, and the germline J gene fills in the end. V is TRBV19 and J is TRBJ1-2, with unresolved D. The CDR3 runs to 15 residues. V lost 4 bases to trimming and J lost 2 bases, with 14 bases between them. Per the germline V gene, CDR1 is LNHDA and CDR2 is SQIVND (reference sequence). CDR3 region: CASSTGKAGNYGYTF. Partial CDR3 DNA: TGTGCCAGTAGTACCGGTAAGGCAGGAAACTATGGC.

In terms of frequency, this clone is medium-sized (0.01 to 0.1%). The CDR3 extends 3 residues past the end of the read, so its final part is completed from the germline J gene. This chain links TRBV10-3 with TRBJ2-7, with 7 bases identical to TRBD2. V shed 2 bases and J 4 bases; nucleotides not matched to a gene: 11. From germline, CDR1 is ENHRY and CDR2 SYGVKD. The CDR3 spans 16 residues. CDR3 DNA (partial): TGTGCCATCAGTGAGGTGACTAGCCCTACAATTTACGAG. This encodes CAISEVTSPTIYE. The full-length CDR3 reads as CAISEVTSPTIYEQYF.

Note on this clone: From the germline J gene comes the end of the CDR3, since the read stops 3 residues before it. V and J are TRBV2 and TRBJ2-3, with TRBD2 identical over 8 bases. Trimming took 5 bases from V and 4 from J; bases not matched to a gene: 2. Per germline, CDR1 SNHLY and CDR2 FYNNEI. The CDR3 has 13 amino acids. Incomplete CDR3 DNA: TGTGCCAGCAGTCGCGGGAGGTCAGATACG. Translated: CASSRGRSDT. The entire CDR3 protein is CASSRGRSDTQYF.

A remark on this clone: The DNA ends 3 residues before the CDR3 does, and the rest of the CDR3 is filled in from the germline J gene. The rearrangement links TRBV5-4 to TRBJ2-7; 15 positions agree with TRBD2. The V gene's germline CDR1 is SGHNT and CDR2 YYREEE (reference sequence). There are 16 residues in the CDR3. Trimming took 2 bases from V and 3 from J; bases not matched to a gene: 3. CDR3 loop: CASSLPGLAGGYEQYF. The CDR3 DNA, read in part, is TGTGCCAGCAGCTTACCGGGACTAGCGGGAGGCTACGAG.

Remarks on this clone: The sequence runs out 3 residues before the end of the CDR3; the remainder is reconstructed from the germline J gene. The chain is built from TRBV19 and TRBJ2-1; 14 bases agree with TRBD2. Trimming took 1 base from V and 8 from J; bases not matched to a gene: 7. Germline V gene sequence: CDR1 LNHDA, CDR2 SQIVND (reference sequence). The CDR3 loop spans 17 amino acids. The CDR3 DNA, read in part, is TGTGCCAGTAGTATAGTTATGGGACTAGCGGGAGTGGATGAG. This encodes CASSIVMGLAGVDE. The full CDR3 protein is CASSIVMGLAGVDEQFF. Full variable domain (outside the CDR3, taken from reference TRBV19 and TRBJ2-1): DGGITQSPKYLFRKEGQNVTLSCEQNLNHDAMYWYRQDPGQGLRLIYYSQIVNDFQKGDIAEGYSVSREKKESFPLTVTSAQKNPTAFYLCASSIVMGLAGVDEQFFGPGTRLTVL.

Note on this clone: The CDR3 end lies 3 residues beyond the end of the read and is filled in from the germline J gene. The J gene is TRBJ1-4, the V gene TRBV30, with 9 bases that match TRBD1. With V trimmed by 0 bases and J by 8 bases, 4 bases remained unmatched. The CDR3 consists of 14 residues. Germline V gene lookup returns CDR1 GTSNPN and CDR2 SVGIG (reference sequence). CDR3 in amino acids: CAWSVGQGREKLFF. The CDR3 DNA, read in part, is TGTGCCTGGAGTGTAGGACAGGGGCGGGAAAAA.

Of note for this clone: The CDR3 is cut off 3 residues early in the read; its end comes from the germline J gene. V gene TRBV20-1 combines with J gene TRBJ2-7; 14 nucleotides agree with TRBD2. The CDR3 has 15 amino acids. The ends lost 5 bases at V and 5 bases at J; junction bases unmatched: 8. Per germline, CDR1 DFQATT and CDR2 SNEGSKA (reference sequence). The CDR3 bases that were read are TGCAGTGCTCTTCCGACTAGCGGGAGGGCCCACGAG. Its protein is CSALPTSGRAHE. The entire CDR3 protein reads CSALPTSGRAHEQYF.

With regard to this clone: The sequence runs out 3 residues before the end of the CDR3; the remainder is reconstructed from the germline J gene. The V call is TRBV7-9, the J call TRBJ2-1; D is perhaps TRBD2 (6 bases). CDR3 length equals 14 residues. V lost 6 bases to trimming and J lost 9 bases, with 18 bases between them. Germline values: CDR1 SEHNR, CDR2 FQNEAQ (reference sequence). The CDR3 spells CASREGSGDGEQFF. The part of the CDR3 DNA that was read is TGTGCCAGCAGAGAGGGTAGCGGAGACGGTGAG.

Notes on this clone: Read data end 3 residues before the CDR3 end; the end is taken from the germline J gene. The chain couples TRBV2 to TRBJ2-7; TRBD2 agrees at 7 bases. The CDR3 has 13 residues. CDR1 and CDR2 (germline): SNHLY, FYNNEI. Trimming at V came to 10 bases and at J to 4 bases, leaving 10 bases not matched to a gene. This chain's CDR3 is CATEGGSGYEQYF. CDR3 DNA (partial): TGTGCCACAGAAGGCGGGAGTGGTTACGAG.

Details on this clone: The observed sequence ends 3 residues before the CDR3 terminus, with the missing tail filled in from the germline J gene. This chain connects TRBV7-4 to TRBJ1-1, with TRBD1 as a possible D gene (5 bases). This CDR3 spans 12 amino acids. Trimming stripped 8 bases from V and 6 bases from J, with 13 bases between. Germline CDR1 SGHVT, CDR2 SQSDAQ. The DNA read from the CDR3 is TGTGCCAGCCTTGGAGGGGCCCCTGAA. Protein sequence: CASLGGAPE. The full-length CDR3 reads as CASLGGAPEAFF.

For this clone: The CDR3 end falls 3 residues outside the read, so it is completed with the germline J gene. The chain has TRBV20-1 and TRBJ2-1, with D hard to call. The V end was cut by 6 bases, the J end by 2 bases, with 14 bases between. Germline V CDR1 and CDR2: DFQATT, SNEGSKA (reference sequence). This CDR3 region has 14 residues. CDR3 bases read: TGCAGTGCCGTTAGTACAGCTACCTACAATGAG. Protein product: CSAVSTATYNE. The whole CDR3 sequence is CSAVSTATYNEQFF.

CDR3 bases read: TGTGCCAGTAGTATCCTTGGGCTAGCGGGAGATAGTGAG. Amino acids: CASSILGLAGDSE. The CDR3 reads in full as CASSILGLAGDSEQFF. J is TRBJ2-1 and V is TRBV19, with 10 positions matching TRBD2. The sequenced fragment ends 3 residues before the CDR3 boundary, so the rest is inferred from the germline J gene. There are 16 residues in the CDR3. Losses at the gene ends were 3 bases for V and 9 bases for J; bases not matched to a gene: 11. CDR1 and CDR2 from the germline V gene are LNHDA and SQIVND (reference sequence).

A word on this clone: The read stops 3 residues short of the end of the CDR3; the missing end is completed from the germline J gene. The J gene is TRBJ2-7, the V gene TRBV10-3, with a possible D match to TRBD1 (6 bases). The CDR3 extends over 13 amino acids. CDR1 is ENHRY and CDR2 is SYGVKD in the germline V gene. Trimming shortened V by 6 bases and J by 4 bases, and 13 bases separated the two germline ends. The covered CDR3 bases are TGTGCCATCAGGAGGACAGAAGGATACGAG. It yields the protein CAIRRTEGYE. The full CDR3 protein is CAIRRTEGYEQYF.

The sequenced CDR3 bases are TGTGCCAAACGGGACAGGGGTTGGTACCAAGAGACC. It yields the protein CAKRDRGWYQET. The CDR3 reads in full as CAKRDRGWYQETQYF. The chain couples TRBV2 to TRBJ2-5; 10 bases map to TRBD1. The observed sequence ends 3 residues before the CDR3 terminus, with the missing tail filled in from the germline J gene. V dropped 10 bases and J dropped 0; count of bases not matched to a gene: 8. CDR1 is SNHLY, CDR2 FYNNEI, per germline. CDR3 length: 15 amino acids. The entire variable domain, with the rest obtained from reference TRBV2 and TRBJ2-5, is as follows: EPEVTQTPSHQVTQMGQEVILRCVPISNHLYFYWYRQILGQKVEFLVSFYNNEISEKSEIFDDQFSVERPDGSNFTLKIRSTKLEDSAMYFCAKRDRGWYQETQYFGPGTRLLVL.

A note on this clone: The read ends 3 residues early relative to the CDR3; the germline J gene fills the gap. The chain has TRBV20-1 and TRBJ2-4, with 9 bases aligning to TRBD1. Germline values: CDR1 DFQATT, CDR2 SNEGSKA (reference sequence). The CDR3 has 18 residues. With V trimmed by 5 bases and J by 0 bases, 14 bases remained unmatched. The CDR3 sequence is CSAYPGQGVPRAKNIQYF. The CDR3 bases that were read are TGCAGTGCTTATCCGGGACAGGGAGTCCCGAGAGCCAAAAACATT.

As to this clone: The read is 3 residues too short to cover the CDR3 end, so that end is filled in from the germline J gene. V gene TRBV5-1 combines with J gene TRBJ1-2; 11 bases are shared with TRBD1. Trimming at V came to 4 bases and at J to 1 base, leaving 9 bases not matched to a gene. The CDR3 length is 17 residues. Germline CDR1 and CDR2: SGHRS and YFSETQ. The CDR3 DNA, read in part, is TGCGCCAGCAGCGCCACCGGGACAGGGGGTATTAACTATGGC. The encoded protein is CASSATGTGGINYG. The whole CDR3 protein is CASSATGTGGINYGYTF.

Comments on this clone: The read terminates 3 residues ahead of where the CDR3 ends, so the germline J gene completes it. The chain links TRBV5-1 to TRBJ2-1; 14 positions match TRBD2. CDR3 length: 15 residues. Germline loops: CDR1 SGHRS, CDR2 YFSETQ. Trimming at V came to 4 bases and at J to 7 bases, leaving 4 bases not matched to a gene. CDR3 amino acids: CASSNRTSGGNEQFF. CDR3 DNA (partial): TGCGCCAGCAGCAACCGGACTAGCGGGGGGAATGAG.